What follows are 19 T cell receptor beta chains derived from one specimen sequenced in a study of T cell repertoires in cytomegalovirus infection. These receptors' targets are unknown. A single record per CDR3 protein comes from TCRdb applying MiXCR to the reads. The sample includes some 900,000 distinct CDR3 sequences, about 33% of them seen just once. The sample here was cultured CD8+ T cells from PBMCs, taken from culture after CMV antigen stimulation. These TCRs come from a human donor in good health (CMV status not recorded). Some clones in this sample may be carry-over from other donors' samples.

This clonotype has only a few counts. This CDR3 is CASSSLFNSGGENEQFF. CDR3 coding DNA: TGTGCCAGCAGCTCCCTCTTTAATAGCGGGGGGGAAAATGAGCAGTTCTTC. V and J are TRBV7-9 and TRBJ2-1, with 11 bases lining up with TRBD2. CDR3 length: 17 amino acids. The V gene's germline CDR1 is SEHNR and CDR2 FQNEAQ (reference sequence). Unmatched junction bases numbered 12, after V lost 4 bases and J lost 7 bases.

This clonotype was counted ten times or more. This rearrangement joins TRBV7-9 to TRBJ2-4; 7 bases agree with TRBD1. The germline V gene encodes CDR1 SEHNR and CDR2 FQNEAQ (reference sequence). CDR3 length: 19 residues. The V and J ends lost 7 bases and 0 bases, in that order; junction bases with no gene match: 18. This CDR3 reads CASISETGFHTGAKNIQYF. The DNA of the CDR3 is TGTGCCAGCATCTCAGAGACAGGGTTCCATACAGGAGCCAAAAACATTCAGTACTTC.

The V gene is TRBV12-3 or TRBV12-4, the J gene TRBJ2-7, with TRBD1 as a possible D gene (6 bases). The CDR3 has 14 residues. V was clipped by 5 bases and J by 3 bases, with 14 bases between them. The CDR3 spells CASSQTRGYYEQYV. The CDR3 DNA reads as TGTGCCAGCAGTCAAACCAGGGGATACTACGAGCAGTACGTC.

Many counts were recorded for this clonotype. Sequence at one end of the junction differs from germline and may be a read error. The chain has TRBV12-3 or TRBV12-4 and TRBJ2-3, with a tentative D call TRBD2 (5 bases). The CDR3 extends over 11 amino acids. The CDR3 bases are TGTGCCAGCAGTGTAGCGTTCGCGCAGTATTTT. Protein sequence: CASSVAFAQYF.

This rearrangement joins TRBV27 to TRBJ1-2; 7 bases fit TRBD1. CDR1 MNHEY and CDR2 SMNVEV come from the germline V gene (reference sequence). The CDR3 has 12 amino acids. J lost 13 bases, V lost 4 bases, and 9 bases had no gene match. The DNA for the CDR3 is TGTGCCAGCAGTTCACGACAGGGACGCTCCACCTTC. Protein product: CASSSRQGRSTF.

This clonotype came up many times. The chain uses TRBV7-2 and TRBJ2-1; 12 bases agree with TRBD2. CDR3 length: 15 residues. V lost 5 bases to trimming and J lost 8 bases; unmatched junction nucleotides: 7. Germline CDR1 and CDR2: SGHTA and FQGNSA. The CDR3 DNA reads TGTGCCAGCAGCCCCGGACTAGCGGGGCTCGATGAGCAGTTCTTC. It encodes CASSPGLAGLDEQFF.

This chain connects TRBV27 to TRBJ1-1; D uncertain. CDR1 is MNHEY, CDR2 SMNVEV, per germline (reference sequence). V lost 3 bases, J lost 2 bases, and 16 bases lay in between. This CDR3 has 16 amino acids. The CDR3 sequence: CASSLGPEGINTEAFF. For the CDR3, the DNA is TGTGCCAGCAGTTTGGGCCCCGAGGGAATTAACACTGAAGCTTTCTTT.

This chain links TRBV6-8 with TRBJ2-5; tentatively, D is TRBD2 (5 bases). The germline gives CDR1 MNHGY, CDR2 SAAAGT. Trimming cost V 5 bases and J 5 bases, with 9 bases left between them. The CDR3 runs to 12 residues. DNA of the CDR3: TGTGCCAGCAGTGACTACGGGGAGACCCAGTACTTC. Translating it yields CASSDYGETQYF.

This clonotype was seen a few times. The V call is TRBV4-1, the J call TRBJ1-4; D is unresolved. The V end was cut by 4 bases, the J end by 5 bases, with 20 bases between. CDR1 MGHRA and CDR2 YSYEKL come from the germline V gene. The CDR3 extends over 17 amino acids. Here the CDR3 reads CASSRQAPVGNNEKLFF. Written as DNA, the CDR3 is TGCGCCAGCAGCCGGCAGGCCCCGGTGGGGAACAATGAAAAACTGTTTTTT.

Concerning this clonotype itself: At one end the junction does not follow the germline gene, possibly because of a read error. The rearrangement joins TRBV7-3 to TRBJ1-1; possible D gene TRBD1, 5 bases. The CDR3 consists of 15 residues. CDR1 is SGHTA, CDR2 FQGTGA, per germline. The DNA of the CDR3 is TGTGTCAGCAGCCTTTCTGGGGCGTTGAACACTGAAGCTTTCTTT. It yields the protein CVSSLSGALNTEAFF.

V gene TRBV9 combines with J gene TRBJ2-2; maybe TRBD1 (5 bases). Germline CDR1 reads SGDLS; CDR2 reads YYNGEE. CDR3 size: 15 residues. V was pared by 0 bases and J by 5 bases, with 11 bases between. The CDR3 sequence is CASSVDVRGTGELFF. The CDR3 DNA reads TGTGCCAGCAGCGTAGACGTTAGGGGAACCGGGGAGCTGTTTTTT.

This chain links TRBV4-1 with TRBJ1-4; 7 bases agree with TRBD1. The germline V gene encodes CDR1 MGHRA and CDR2 YSYEKL. V was clipped by 3 bases and J by 0 bases; unmatched bases: 4. This CDR3 spans 16 amino acids. The CDR3 is CASSQPTGATNEKLFF. CDR3 in DNA: TGCGCCAGCAGCCAGCCCACAGGGGCAACTAATGAAAAACTGTTTTTT.

This clonotype was seen more than once but under ten times. This rearrangement joins TRBV7-2 to TRBJ2-2; TRBD2 aligns across 7 bases. With 3 bases clipped from V and 6 bases from J, the junction kept 10 bases outside the gene matches. The germline V gene has CDR1 SGHTA and CDR2 FQGNSA. The CDR3 runs 16 residues. The CDR3 DNA reads TGTGCCAGCAGCTTTTCCCTCCGGGGAGGGTCCGGGGAGCTGTTTTTT. Amino acids: CASSFSLRGGSGELFF.

The chain carries TRBV24-1 and TRBJ1-1; D is unclear. The CDR3 totals 10 residues. V was shortened by 4 bases and J by 10 bases, with 6 bases between the two germline ends. Germline lookup yields CDR1 KGHDR and CDR2 SFDVKD. The CDR3 reads CATSDPGAFF. The CDR3 coding sequence is TGTGCCACCAGTGACCCCGGAGCTTTCTTT.

In this sample, this clonotype turned up many times. A read error may account for a junction end that differs from germline. CDR3 in DNA: TGTGCCAGCAGCCAAGGGGACGAGCAGTACTTC. This gives the protein CASSQGDEQYF. The chain has TRBV4-1 and TRBJ2-7, with D perhaps matching TRBD1 (5 bases). This CDR3 spans 11 amino acids. Germline-derived CDR1 and CDR2 are MGHRA and YSYEKL.

This clonotype was recorded a few times. This chain connects TRBV19 to TRBJ2-1; 8 bases line up with TRBD1. The trim removed 4 bases at V and 4 bases at J, leaving 9 bases unmatched. From germline, CDR1 is LNHDA and CDR2 SQIVND (reference sequence). This CDR3 comprises 16 residues. The CDR3 sequence is CASSTTQGASYNEQFF. The DNA of the CDR3 is TGTGCCAGTAGTACGACCCAGGGGGCATCGTACAATGAGCAGTTCTTC.

This clonotype was detected a few times. The V gene is TRBV25-1, the J gene TRBJ2-7, with 9 bases identical to TRBD1. The junction had 4 bases not matched to a gene; V was cut back by 2 bases and J by 5 bases. The CDR3 runs 14 residues. Per germline, CDR1 MGHDK and CDR2 SYGVNS. CDR3 amino acids: CASSEGTGSHEQYF. CDR3 in DNA: TGTGCCAGCAGTGAAGGGACAGGGAGCCACGAGCAGTACTTC.

V and J are TRBV12-3 or TRBV12-4 and TRBJ1-2, with D uncertain. The length of the CDR3 is 16 residues. Trimming removed 5 bases at V and 4 bases at J, with 20 bases between. CDR3 sequence (DNA): TGTGCCAGCAGTCTAGGCCCTCTCAGGAGGGCCTATGGCTACACCTTC. It codes for CASSLGPLRRAYGYTF.

This clonotype was found a few times. This chain connects TRBV7-9 to TRBJ2-7; D is unresolved. The CDR3 is 14 residues long. V lost 1 base, J lost 3 bases, and 10 bases lay in between. Germline CDR1 reads SEHNR; CDR2 reads FQNEAQ (reference sequence). CDR3 DNA: TGTGCCAGCAGCTTAGTTGGCAGCAACTACGAGCAGTACTTC. This translates into CASSLVGSNYEQYF. Full variable domain (outside the CDR3, taken from reference TRBV7-9 and TRBJ2-7): DTGVSQNPRHKITKRGQNVTFRCDPISEHNRLYWYRQTLGQGPEFLTYFQNEAQLEKSRLLSDRFSAERPKGSFSTLEIQRTEQGDSAMYLCASSLVGSNYEQYFGPGTRLTVT.